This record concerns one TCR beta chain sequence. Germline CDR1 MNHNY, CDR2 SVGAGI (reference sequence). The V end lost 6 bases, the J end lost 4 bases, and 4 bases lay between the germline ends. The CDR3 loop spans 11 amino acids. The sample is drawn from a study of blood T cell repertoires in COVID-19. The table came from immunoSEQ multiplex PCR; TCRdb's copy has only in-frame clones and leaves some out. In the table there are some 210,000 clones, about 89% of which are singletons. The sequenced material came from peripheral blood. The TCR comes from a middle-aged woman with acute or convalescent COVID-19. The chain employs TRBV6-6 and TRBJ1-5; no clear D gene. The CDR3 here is CASSANQPQHF. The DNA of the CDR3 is TGTGCCAGCAGCGCGAATCAGCCCCAGCATTTT.